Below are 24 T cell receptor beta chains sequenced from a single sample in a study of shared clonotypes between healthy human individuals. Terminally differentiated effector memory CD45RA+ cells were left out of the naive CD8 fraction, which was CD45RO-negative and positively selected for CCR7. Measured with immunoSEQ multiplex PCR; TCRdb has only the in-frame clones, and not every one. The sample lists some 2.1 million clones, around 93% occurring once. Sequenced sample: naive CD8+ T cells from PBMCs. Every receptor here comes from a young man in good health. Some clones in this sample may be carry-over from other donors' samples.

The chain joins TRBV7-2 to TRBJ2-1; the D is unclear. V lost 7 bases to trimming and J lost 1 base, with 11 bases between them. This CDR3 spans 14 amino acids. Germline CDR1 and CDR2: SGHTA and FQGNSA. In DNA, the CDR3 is TGTGCCAGCATTGGCTTCCCGTCCTACAATGAGCAGTTCTTC. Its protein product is CASIGFPSYNEQFF. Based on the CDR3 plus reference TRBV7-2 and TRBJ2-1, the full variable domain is GAGVSQSPSNKVTEKGKDVELRCDPISGHTALYWYRQSLGQGLEFLIYFQGNSAPDKSGLPSDRFSAERTGGSVSTLTIQRTQQEDSAVYLCASIGFPSYNEQFFGPGTRLTVL.

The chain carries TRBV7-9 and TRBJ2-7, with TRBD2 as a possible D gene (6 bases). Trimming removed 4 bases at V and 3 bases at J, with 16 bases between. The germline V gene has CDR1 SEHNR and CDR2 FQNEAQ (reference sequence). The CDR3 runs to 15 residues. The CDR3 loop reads CASSSERALFYEQYF. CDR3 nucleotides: TGTGCCAGCAGCTCAGAGCGGGCCCTCTTCTACGAGCAGTACTTC.

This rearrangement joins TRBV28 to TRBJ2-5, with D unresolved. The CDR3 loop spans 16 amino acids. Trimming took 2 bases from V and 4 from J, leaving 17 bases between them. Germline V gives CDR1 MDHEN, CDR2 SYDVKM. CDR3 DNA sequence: TGTGCCAGCAGTTTAAGGCTGTCGGAGTGGGGAGAGACCCAGTACTTC. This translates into CASSLRLSEWGETQYF.

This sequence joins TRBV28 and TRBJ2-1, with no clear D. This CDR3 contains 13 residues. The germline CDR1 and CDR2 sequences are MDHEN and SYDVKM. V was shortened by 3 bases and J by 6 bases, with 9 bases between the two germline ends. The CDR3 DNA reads TGTGCCAGCAGTTTCCTGGGTAGCAATGAGCAGTTCTTC. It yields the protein CASSFLGSNEQFF.

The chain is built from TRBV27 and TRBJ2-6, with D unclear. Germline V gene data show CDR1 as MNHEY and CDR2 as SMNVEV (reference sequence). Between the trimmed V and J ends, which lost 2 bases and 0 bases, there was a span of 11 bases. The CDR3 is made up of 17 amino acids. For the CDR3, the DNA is TGTGCCAGCAGTTTAGGATACCGGAGCTCTGGGGCCAACGTCCTGACTTTC. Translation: CASSLGYRSSGANVLTF.

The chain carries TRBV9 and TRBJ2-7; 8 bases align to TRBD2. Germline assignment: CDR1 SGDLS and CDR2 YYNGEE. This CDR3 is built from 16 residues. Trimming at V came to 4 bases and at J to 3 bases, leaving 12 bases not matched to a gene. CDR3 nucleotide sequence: TGTGCCAGCAGCCCATTCTCAGGTCTAGCGGGCTACGAGCAGTACTTC. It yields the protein CASSPFSGLAGYEQYF.

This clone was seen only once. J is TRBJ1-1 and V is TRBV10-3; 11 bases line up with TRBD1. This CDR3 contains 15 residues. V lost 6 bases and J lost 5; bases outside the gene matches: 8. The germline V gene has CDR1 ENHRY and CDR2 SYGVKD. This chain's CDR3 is CAIRVTRDRGTEAFF. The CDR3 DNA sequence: TGTGCCATCAGAGTAACCCGGGACAGGGGGACTGAAGCTTTCTTT.

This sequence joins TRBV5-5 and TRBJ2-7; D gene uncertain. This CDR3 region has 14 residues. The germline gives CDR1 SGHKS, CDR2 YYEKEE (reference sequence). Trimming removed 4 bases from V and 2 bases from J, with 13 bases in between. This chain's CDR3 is CASSGINATYEQYF. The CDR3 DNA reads TGTGCCAGCAGCGGGATCAATGCCACCTACGAGCAGTACTTC.

The CDR3 DNA reads as TGTGCCAGCAGTCGCCGGCCCCTCTCCTACGAGCAGTACTTC. Translation gives CASSRRPLSYEQYF. This chain links TRBV28 with TRBJ2-7; D gene uncertain. This CDR3 is 14 amino acids long. Trimming took off 5 bases at V and 0 bases at J, with 11 bases between the two ends. Germline CDR1 reads MDHEN; CDR2 reads SYDVKM. Looking up the rest from reference TRBV28 and TRBJ2-7 gives the full variable domain: DVKVTQSSRYLVKRTGEKVFLECVQDMDHENMFWYRQDPGLGLRLIYFSYDVKMKEKGDIPEGYSVSREKKERFSLILESASTNQTSMYLCASSRRPLSYEQYFGPGTRLTVT.

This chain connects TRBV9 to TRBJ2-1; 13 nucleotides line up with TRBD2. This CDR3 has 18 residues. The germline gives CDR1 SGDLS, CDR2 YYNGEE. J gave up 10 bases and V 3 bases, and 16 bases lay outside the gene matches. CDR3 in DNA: TGTGCCAGCAGCGCCCACAGAACCGGGACTAGCGGGATATACGAGCAGTTCTTC. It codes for CASSAHRTGTSGIYEQFF.

The CDR3 bases are TGCGCCAGCAGCTCCACCGGCGGAAACGGTGAGACCCAGTACTTC. Its protein product is CASSSTGGNGETQYF. This chain joins TRBV5-1 and TRBJ2-5; no firm D call. With 3 bases removed from V and 5 bases from J, the gap between germline ends came to 17 bases. Germline CDR1 and CDR2: SGHRS and YFSETQ. This CDR3 is 15 amino acids long.

CDR3 in DNA: TGTGCCAGCAGCTCACCGACAGGGGGTCACACCATATATTTT. Translated, it gives CASSSPTGGHTIYF. The chain employs TRBV13 and TRBJ1-3; 9 bases line up with TRBD1. The ends lost 4 bases at V and 8 bases at J; junction bases unmatched: 6. Germline V gene data show CDR1 as PRHDT and CDR2 as FYEKMQ (reference sequence). The CDR3 runs to 14 residues.

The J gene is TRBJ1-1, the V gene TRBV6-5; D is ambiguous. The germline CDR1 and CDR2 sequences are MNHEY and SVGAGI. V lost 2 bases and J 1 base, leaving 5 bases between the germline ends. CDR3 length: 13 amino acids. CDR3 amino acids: CASSYETNTEAFF. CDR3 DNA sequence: TGTGCCAGCAGTTACGAGACGAACACTGAAGCTTTCTTT.

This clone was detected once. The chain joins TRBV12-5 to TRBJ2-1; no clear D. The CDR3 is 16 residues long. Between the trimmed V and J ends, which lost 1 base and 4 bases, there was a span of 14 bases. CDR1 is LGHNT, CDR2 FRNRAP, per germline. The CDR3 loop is CASGLAVTLGYNEQFF. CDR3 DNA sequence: TGTGCTAGTGGTTTGGCGGTCACCCTAGGGTACAATGAGCAGTTCTTC.

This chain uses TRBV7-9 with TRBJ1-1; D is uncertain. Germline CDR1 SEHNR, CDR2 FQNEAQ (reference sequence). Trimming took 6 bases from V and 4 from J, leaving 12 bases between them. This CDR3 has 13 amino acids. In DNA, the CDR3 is TGTGCCAGCAGACCCGACCTAGTCACTGAAGCTTTCTTT. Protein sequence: CASRPDLVTEAFF.

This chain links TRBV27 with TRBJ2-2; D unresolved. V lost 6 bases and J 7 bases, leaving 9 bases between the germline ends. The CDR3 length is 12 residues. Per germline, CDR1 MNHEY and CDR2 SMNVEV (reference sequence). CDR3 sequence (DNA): TGTGCCAGCAGGGCCACGGACGGGGAGCTGTTTTTT. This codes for CASRATDGELFF.

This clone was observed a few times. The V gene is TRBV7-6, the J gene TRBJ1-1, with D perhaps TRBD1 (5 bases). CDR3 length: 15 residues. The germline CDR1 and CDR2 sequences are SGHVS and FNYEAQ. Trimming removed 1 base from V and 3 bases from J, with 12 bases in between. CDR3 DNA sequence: TGTGCCAGCAGCTTAGGCTGGGGCGGGTACACTGAAGCTTTCTTT. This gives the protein CASSLGWGGYTEAFF.

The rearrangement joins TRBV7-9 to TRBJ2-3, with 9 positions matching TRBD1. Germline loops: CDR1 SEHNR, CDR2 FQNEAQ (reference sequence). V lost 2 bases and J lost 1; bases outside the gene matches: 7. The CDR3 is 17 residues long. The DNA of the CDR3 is TGTGCCAGCAGCTTAAGGCCCCGGACAGGGGGCACAGATACGCAGTATTTT. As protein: CASSLRPRTGGTDTQYF.

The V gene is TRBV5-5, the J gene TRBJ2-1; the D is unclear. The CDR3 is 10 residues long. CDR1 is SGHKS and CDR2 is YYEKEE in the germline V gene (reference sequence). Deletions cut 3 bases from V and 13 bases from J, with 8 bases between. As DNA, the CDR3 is TGTGCCAGCAGCTCGGTGGATCAGTTCTTC. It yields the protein CASSSVDQFF.

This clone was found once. CDR3 in DNA: TGTGCCAGCAGAACGACTAGCGCCACCACAGATACGCAGTATTTT. Its translation is CASRTTSATTDTQYF. The rearrangement uses TRBV28 and TRBJ2-3; 8 positions match TRBD2. The CDR3 contains 15 residues. V shed 6 bases, J shed 2 bases, and the junction held 7 bases outside the gene matches. The V gene's germline CDR1 is MDHEN and CDR2 SYDVKM.

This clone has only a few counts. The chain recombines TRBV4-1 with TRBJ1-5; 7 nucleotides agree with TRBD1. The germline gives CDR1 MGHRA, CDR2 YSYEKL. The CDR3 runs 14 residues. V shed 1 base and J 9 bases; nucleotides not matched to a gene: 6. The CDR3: CASSQAPGQRPQHF. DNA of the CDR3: TGCGCCAGCAGCCAAGCGCCGGGACAGAGGCCCCAGCATTTT.

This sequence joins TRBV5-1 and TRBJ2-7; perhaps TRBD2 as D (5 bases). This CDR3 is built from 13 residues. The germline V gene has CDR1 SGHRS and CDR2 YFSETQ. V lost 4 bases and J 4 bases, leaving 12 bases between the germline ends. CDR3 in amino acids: CASSPHPGYEQYF. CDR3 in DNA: TGCGCCAGCAGCCCACACCCGGGGTACGAGCAGTACTTC.

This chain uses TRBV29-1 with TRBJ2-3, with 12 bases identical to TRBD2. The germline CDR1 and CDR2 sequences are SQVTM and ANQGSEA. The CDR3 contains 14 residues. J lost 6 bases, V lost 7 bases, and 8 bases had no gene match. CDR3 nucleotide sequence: TGCAGCGCTAGAGGGACTAGCGGGCCGGATACGCAGTATTTT. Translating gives CSARGTSGPDTQYF.

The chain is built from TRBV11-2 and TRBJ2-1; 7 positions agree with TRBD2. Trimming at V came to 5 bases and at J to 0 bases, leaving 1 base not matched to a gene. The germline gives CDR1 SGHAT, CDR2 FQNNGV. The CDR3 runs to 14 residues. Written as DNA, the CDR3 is TGTGCCAGCAGCCCTAGCGGCTCCTACAATGAGCAGTTCTTC. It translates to CASSPSGSYNEQFF.